The following is a T cell receptor (beta chain) sequence with its context. Its antigen is still unknown. The entry originates in a study of cytotoxic CD8 clonotypes in ibrutinib-treated CLL. Background on the study: Within the patient group, 11 were relapsed/refractory and approximately 16 treatment-naive, and 17 were IGHV unmutated. An average of 255,043 productive templates and about 100,000 productive rearrangements was obtained per sample.

Study-wide findings and caveats: Rare overall, public clonotypes shrank or held steady under therapy.

Sequencing was designed to attain a depth spanning 1 in 200,000 to 1 in 1 million T cells. Profiled with immunoSEQ multiplex PCR; TCRdb holds only in-frame clones, not every one. The profile covers approximately 40,000 clones, with roughly two thirds appearing a single time and about 9.4% taken by the ten largest. This clonotype originated in a human donor with chronic lymphocytic leukemia. The source was PBMCs, collected at disease progression, from a patient treated with ibrutinib.

The CDR3 loop is CASSQNSDRDEQYF. Here the CDR3 DNA reads TGTGCCAGCAGCCAAAACTCGGACAGGGACGAGCAGTACTTC. This rearrangement joins TRBV14 to TRBJ2-7; 8 bases are a match to TRBD1. Germline trimming cut 2 bases from V and 5 bases from J; bases unmatched to any gene: 5. Per the germline V gene, CDR1 is SGHDN and CDR2 is FVKESK. The CDR3 has 14 residues.